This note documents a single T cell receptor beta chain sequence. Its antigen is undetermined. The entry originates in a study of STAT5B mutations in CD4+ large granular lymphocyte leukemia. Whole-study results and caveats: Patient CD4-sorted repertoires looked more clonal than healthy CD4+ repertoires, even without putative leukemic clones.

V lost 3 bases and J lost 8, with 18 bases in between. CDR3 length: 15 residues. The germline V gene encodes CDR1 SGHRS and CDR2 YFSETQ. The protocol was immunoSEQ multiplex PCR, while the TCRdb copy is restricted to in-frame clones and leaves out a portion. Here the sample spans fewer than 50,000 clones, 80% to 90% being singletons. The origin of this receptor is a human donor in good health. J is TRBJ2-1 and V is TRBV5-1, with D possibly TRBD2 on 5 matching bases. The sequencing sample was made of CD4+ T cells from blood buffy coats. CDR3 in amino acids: CASSSRVARSDEQFF. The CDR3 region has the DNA TGCGCCAGCAGCTCGCGGGTAGCGAGATCCGATGAGCAGTTCTTC.